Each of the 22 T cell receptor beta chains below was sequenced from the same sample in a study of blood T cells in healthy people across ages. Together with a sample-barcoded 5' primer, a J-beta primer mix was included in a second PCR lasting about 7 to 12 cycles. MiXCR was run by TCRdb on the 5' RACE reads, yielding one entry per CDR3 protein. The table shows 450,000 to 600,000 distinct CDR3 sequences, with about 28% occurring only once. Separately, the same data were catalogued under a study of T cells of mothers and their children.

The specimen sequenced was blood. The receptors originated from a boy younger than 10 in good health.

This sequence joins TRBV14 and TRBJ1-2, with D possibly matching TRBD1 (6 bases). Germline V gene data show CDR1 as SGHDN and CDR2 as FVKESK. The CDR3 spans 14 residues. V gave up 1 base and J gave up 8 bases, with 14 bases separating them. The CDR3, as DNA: TGTGCCAGCAGCCAAGCCCGCAGGGGTGGCGGCTACACCTTC. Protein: CASSQARRGGGYTF.

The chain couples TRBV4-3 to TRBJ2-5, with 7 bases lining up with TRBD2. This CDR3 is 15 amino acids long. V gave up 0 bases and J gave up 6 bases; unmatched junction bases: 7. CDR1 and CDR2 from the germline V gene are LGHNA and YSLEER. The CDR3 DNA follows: TGCGCCAGCAGCCAAGAATGGGGAGGGGTAAAGACCCAGTACTTC. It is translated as CASSQEWGGVKTQYF.

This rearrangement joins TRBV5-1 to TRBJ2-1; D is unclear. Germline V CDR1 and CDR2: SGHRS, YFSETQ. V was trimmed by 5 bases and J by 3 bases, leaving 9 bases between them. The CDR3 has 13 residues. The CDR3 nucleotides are TGCGCCAGCAGGGAAGGTGACTACAATGAGCAGTTCTTC. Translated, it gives CASREGDYNEQFF.

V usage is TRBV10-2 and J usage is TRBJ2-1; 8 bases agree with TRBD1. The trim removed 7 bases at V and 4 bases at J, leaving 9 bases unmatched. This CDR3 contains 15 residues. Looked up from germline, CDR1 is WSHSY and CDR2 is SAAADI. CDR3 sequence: CASTSTGDPYNEQFF. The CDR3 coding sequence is TGCGCCAGCACCTCGACAGGGGATCCTTACAATGAGCAGTTCTTC.

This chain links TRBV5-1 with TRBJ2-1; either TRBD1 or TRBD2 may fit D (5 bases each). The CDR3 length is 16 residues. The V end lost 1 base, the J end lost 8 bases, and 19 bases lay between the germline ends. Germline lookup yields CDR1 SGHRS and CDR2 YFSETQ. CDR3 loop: CASSLWGRGGDDEQFF. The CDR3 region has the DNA TGCGCCAGCAGCTTGTGGGGGAGAGGTGGAGACGATGAGCAGTTCTTC.

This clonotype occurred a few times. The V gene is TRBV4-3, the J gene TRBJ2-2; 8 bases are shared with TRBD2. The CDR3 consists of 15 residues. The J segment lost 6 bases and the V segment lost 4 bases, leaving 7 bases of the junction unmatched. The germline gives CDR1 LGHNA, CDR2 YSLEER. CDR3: CASSPTSGLSGELFF. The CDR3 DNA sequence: TGCGCCAGCAGCCCCACTAGCGGCCTTTCCGGGGAGCTGTTTTTT.

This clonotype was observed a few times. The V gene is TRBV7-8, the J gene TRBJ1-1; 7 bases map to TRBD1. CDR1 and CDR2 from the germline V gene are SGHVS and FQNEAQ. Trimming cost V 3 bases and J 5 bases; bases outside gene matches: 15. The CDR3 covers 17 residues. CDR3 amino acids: CASSFPNRGRLDTEAFF. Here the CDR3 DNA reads TGTGCCAGCAGCTTCCCGAACAGGGGACGGCTGGATACTGAAGCTTTCTTT.

The CDR3 coding sequence is TGCAGTGCTAGGGCTTGGACAGGGATGAACACCGGGGAGCTGTTTTTT. Amino acids: CSARAWTGMNTGELFF. The chain joins TRBV20-1 to TRBJ2-2, with 8 nucleotides matching TRBD1. This CDR3 region has 16 residues. From germline, CDR1 is DFQATT and CDR2 SNEGSKA (reference sequence). Losses at the gene ends were 3 bases for V and 1 base for J; bases not matched to a gene: 7.

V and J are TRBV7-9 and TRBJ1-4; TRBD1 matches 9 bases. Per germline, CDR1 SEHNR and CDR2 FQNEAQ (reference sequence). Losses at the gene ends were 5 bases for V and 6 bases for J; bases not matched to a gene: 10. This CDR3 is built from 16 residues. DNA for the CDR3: TGTGCCAGCAGCGTGGGACAGGGTGAGGTGGATGAAAAACTGTTTTTT. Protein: CASSVGQGEVDEKLFF.

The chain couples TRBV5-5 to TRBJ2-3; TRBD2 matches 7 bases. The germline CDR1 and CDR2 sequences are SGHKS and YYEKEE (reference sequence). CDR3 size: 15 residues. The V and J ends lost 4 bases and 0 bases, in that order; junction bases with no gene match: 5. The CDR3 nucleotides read TGTGCCAGCAGCCGGCGCGGGGGTAGCACAGATACGCAGTATTTT. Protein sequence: CASSRRGGSTDTQYF.

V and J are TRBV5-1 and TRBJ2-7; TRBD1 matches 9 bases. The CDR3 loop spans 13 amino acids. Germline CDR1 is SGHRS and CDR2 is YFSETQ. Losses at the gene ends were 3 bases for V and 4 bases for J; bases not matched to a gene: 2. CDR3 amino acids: CASSWGTGYEQYF. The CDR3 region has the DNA TGCGCCAGCAGCTGGGGGACAGGGTACGAGCAGTACTTC.

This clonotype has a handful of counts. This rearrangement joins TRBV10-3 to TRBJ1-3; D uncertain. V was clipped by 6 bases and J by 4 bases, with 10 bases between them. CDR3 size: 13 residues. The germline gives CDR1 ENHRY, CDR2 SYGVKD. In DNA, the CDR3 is TGTGCCATCAGGCCGAACCAGGGAAACACCATATATTTT. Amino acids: CAIRPNQGNTIYF.

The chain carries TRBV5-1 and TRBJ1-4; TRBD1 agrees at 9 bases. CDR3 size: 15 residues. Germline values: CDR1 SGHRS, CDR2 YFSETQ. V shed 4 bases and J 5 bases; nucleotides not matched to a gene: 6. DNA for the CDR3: TGCGCCAGCAGCACCGGGACAGGGAGAAATGAAAAACTGTTTTTT. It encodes CASSTGTGRNEKLFF.

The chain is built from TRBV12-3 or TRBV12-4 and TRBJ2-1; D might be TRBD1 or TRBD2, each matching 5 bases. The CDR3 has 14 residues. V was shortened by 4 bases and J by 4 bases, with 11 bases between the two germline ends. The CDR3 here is CASSWDARYNEQFF. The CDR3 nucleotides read TGTGCCAGCAGTTGGGACGCGCGGTACAATGAGCAGTTCTTC.

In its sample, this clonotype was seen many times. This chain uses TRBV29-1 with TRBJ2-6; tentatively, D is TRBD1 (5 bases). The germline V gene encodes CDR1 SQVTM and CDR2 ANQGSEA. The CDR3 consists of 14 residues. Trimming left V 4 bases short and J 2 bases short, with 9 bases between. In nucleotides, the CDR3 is TGCAGCGTTGGGCAGGGTACTGGGGCCAACGTCCTGACTTTC. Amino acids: CSVGQGTGANVLTF.

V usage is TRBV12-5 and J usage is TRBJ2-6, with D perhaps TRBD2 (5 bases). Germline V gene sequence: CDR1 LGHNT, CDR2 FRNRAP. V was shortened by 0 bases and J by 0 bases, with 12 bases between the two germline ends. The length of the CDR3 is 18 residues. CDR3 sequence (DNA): TGTGCTAGTGGTTTGGTACTCGGGGTCCTCTCTGGGGCCAACGTCCTGACTTTC. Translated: CASGLVLGVLSGANVLTF.

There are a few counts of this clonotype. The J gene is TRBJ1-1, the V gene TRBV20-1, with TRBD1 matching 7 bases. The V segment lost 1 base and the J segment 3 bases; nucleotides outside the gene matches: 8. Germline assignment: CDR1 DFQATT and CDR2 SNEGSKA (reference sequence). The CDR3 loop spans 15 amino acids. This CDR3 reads CSARGGATGDTEAFF. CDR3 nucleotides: TGCAGTGCTAGAGGGGGGGCTACAGGGGACACTGAAGCTTTCTTT.

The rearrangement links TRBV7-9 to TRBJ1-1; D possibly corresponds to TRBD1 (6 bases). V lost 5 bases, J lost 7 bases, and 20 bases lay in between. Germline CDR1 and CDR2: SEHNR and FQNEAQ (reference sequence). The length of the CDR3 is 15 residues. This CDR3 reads CASSRSNTGGSEAFF. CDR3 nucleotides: TGTGCCAGCAGCCGATCAAATACGGGGGGCAGTGAAGCTTTCTTT.

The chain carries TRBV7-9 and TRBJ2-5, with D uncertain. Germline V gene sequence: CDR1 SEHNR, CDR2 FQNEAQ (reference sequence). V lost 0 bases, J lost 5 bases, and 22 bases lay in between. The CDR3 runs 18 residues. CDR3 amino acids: CASSLAGAGSDKKETQYF. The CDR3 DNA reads TGTGCCAGCAGCTTAGCGGGCGCCGGGTCCGACAAGAAGGAGACCCAGTACTTC.

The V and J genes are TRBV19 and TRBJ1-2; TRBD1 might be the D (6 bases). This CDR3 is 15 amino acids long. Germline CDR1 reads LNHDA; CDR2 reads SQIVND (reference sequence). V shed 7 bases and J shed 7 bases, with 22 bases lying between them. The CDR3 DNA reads TGTGCCAGTATCGGGTGGGACACACCAGGTGGTGGCTACACCTTC. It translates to CASIGWDTPGGGYTF.

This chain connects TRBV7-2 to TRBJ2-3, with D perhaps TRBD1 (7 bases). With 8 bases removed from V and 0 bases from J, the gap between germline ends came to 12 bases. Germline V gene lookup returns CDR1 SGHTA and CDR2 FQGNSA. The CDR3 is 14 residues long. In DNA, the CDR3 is TGTGCCAGCGTCGGAGGGGGCAGCACAGATACGCAGTATTTT. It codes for CASVGGGSTDTQYF.

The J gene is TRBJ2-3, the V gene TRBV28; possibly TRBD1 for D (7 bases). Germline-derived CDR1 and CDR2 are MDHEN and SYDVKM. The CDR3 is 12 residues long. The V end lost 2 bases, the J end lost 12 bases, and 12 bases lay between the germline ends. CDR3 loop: CASSLDREAQYF. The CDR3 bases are TGTGCCAGCAGTTTAGACAGGGAGGCCCAGTATTTT. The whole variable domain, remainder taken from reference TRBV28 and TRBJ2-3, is DVKVTQSSRYLVKRTGEKVFLECVQDMDHENMFWYRQDPGLGLRLIYFSYDVKMKEKGDIPEGYSVSREKKERFSLILESASTNQTSMYLCASSLDREAQYFGPGTRLTVL.